This TCR beta chain derives from a study of beta chain features in type 1 diabetes. Study as a whole: The patient and healthy donor groups were comparable for age, gender and cell yields.

Averaging about 116 mL, one heparinised blood draw came from each individual donor. Using CD45RO/CCR7/CD25/CD127/CD95/CD27, CD4+ naive, central memory, regulatory and stem cell-like memory cells were sorted. Only a few counts were recorded for this clone. Per the germline V gene, CDR1 is SGHRS and CDR2 is YFSETQ. J lost 0 bases, V lost 7 bases, and 3 bases had no gene match. The CDR3 is made up of 13 amino acids. Investigators reverse transcribed all isolated RNA, so they sequenced expressed TCRB transcripts. This table comes from immunoSEQ multiplex PCR, and its TCRdb copy is limited to in-frame clones, with some not included. The sample has roughly 380,000 clones; about 20% are singletons.

The sequence was collected from a woman under 30 in good health. The chain employs TRBV5-1 and TRBJ1-1; 7 bases line up with TRBD1. The specimen was naive CD4+ T cells from blood. CDR3: CASQGQLNTEAFF. CDR3 coding DNA: TGCGCCAGCCAGGGACAGCTGAACACTGAAGCTTTCTTT.